Presented here are 6 T cell receptor beta chains from one specimen sequenced in a study of T cells in localized non-small cell lung cancer. Measured with immunoSEQ multiplex PCR; TCRdb has only the in-frame clones, and not every one. The sample yields about 70,000 clones, about 88% seen once. This material consisted of peripheral blood, taken before any cancer treatment. The receptors were gathered from a female donor over 55 with stage I lung adenocarcinoma.

This chain connects TRBV2 to TRBJ1-3, with TRBD1 as a possible D gene (5 bases). Trimming shortened V by 5 bases and J by 0 bases, and 14 bases separated the two germline ends. The CDR3 sequence is 16 residues long. The germline V gene has CDR1 SNHLY and CDR2 FYNNEI. CDR3 region: CASSNYGASSGNTIYF. The CDR3, as DNA: TGTGCCAGCAGTAACTACGGGGCTTCCTCTGGAAACACCATATATTTT.

The genes are TRBV6-1 and TRBJ2-7; D gene unclear. Trimming took off 4 bases at V and 3 bases at J, with 13 bases between the two ends. Germline V gene sequence: CDR1 MNHNS, CDR2 SASEGT. This CDR3 has 14 amino acids. CDR3 in DNA: TGTGCCAGCAGTGCCGGTCTGACGTACTACGAGCAGTACTTC. Its protein is CASSAGLTYYEQYF.

This rearrangement joins TRBV6-5 to TRBJ2-2; TRBD1 matches at 8 bases. With V trimmed by 6 bases and J by 0 bases, 3 bases remained unmatched. The CDR3 is made up of 15 amino acids. Germline loops: CDR1 MNHEY, CDR2 SVGAGI. The CDR3 DNA is TGTGCCAGCAGGCCGGGACAGGCGAACACCGGGGAGCTGTTTTTT. Translated, it gives CASRPGQANTGELFF.

As regards this clone: At the DNA level, this CDR3 is encoded by other sequences in the same sample as well. The chain combines TRBV7-6 with TRBJ2-7; D ambiguous. V lost 1 base to trimming and J lost 5 bases, with 3 bases between them. The CDR3 extends over 11 amino acids. The germline V gene has CDR1 SGHVS and CDR2 FNYEAQ. CDR3 region: CASSLDHEQYF. CDR3 sequence (DNA): TGTGCCAGCAGCTTAGACCACGAGCAGTACTTC.

The rearrangement uses TRBV11-3 and TRBJ2-7; the match to TRBD2 covers 10 bases. The CDR3 covers 14 residues. Germline trimming cut 5 bases from V and 3 bases from J; bases unmatched to any gene: 4. Germline CDR1 SGHNT, CDR2 YENEEA. The CDR3 nucleotides are TGTGCCAGCAGCCCGGAGCGGGGGGGCTACGAGCAGTACTTC. Translating gives CASSPERGGYEQYF.

The J gene is TRBJ2-5, the V gene TRBV4-2; TRBD2 matches at 9 bases. The CDR3 runs to 19 residues. CDR1 and CDR2 from the germline V gene are LGHNA and YNFKEQ. V shed 1 base and J 0 bases; nucleotides not matched to a gene: 12. For the CDR3, the DNA is TGTGCCAGCAGCCAAGGTGATAGCGGGGGAGATTTCTACCAAGAGACCCAGTACTTC. As protein: CASSQGDSGGDFYQETQYF.